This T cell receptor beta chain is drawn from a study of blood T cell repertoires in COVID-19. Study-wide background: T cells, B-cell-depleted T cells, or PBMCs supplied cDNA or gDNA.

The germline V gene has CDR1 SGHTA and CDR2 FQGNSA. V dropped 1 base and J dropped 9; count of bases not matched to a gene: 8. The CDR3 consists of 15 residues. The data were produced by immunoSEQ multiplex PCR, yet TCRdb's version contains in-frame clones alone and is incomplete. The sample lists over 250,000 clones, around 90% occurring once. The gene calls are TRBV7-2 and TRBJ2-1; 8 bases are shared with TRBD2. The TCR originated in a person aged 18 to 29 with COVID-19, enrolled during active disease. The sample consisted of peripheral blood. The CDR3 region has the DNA TGTGCCAGCAGCTTAGTAGGCGGACTAGCAGCTGAGCAGTTCTTC. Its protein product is CASSLVGGLAAEQFF.